Below, one T cell receptor (beta chain) is given with its context. These data are taken from a study of cytomegalovirus exposure and HLA in healthy donors. The CDR3 consists of 15 residues. V was clipped by 4 bases and J by 0 bases; unmatched bases: 6. Germline CDR1 reads SGHRS; CDR2 reads YFSETQ. Vbeta (60) and Jbeta (13) primers were used in the PCR. Clones were read by immunoSEQ multiplex PCR, and TCRdb kept only the in-frame ones, dropping some. The table has around 100,000 clones, 50% to 70% seen once. This chain connects TRBV5-1 to TRBJ1-1; TRBD1 matches at 7 bases. Sample: PBMCs. The clonotype comes from a young man in good health and CMV-seropositive. CDR3 residues: CASSPGTVLNTEAFF. CDR3 sequence (DNA): TGCGCCAGCAGCCCTGGGACAGTCTTGAACACTGAAGCTTTCTTT.